This T cell receptor (beta chain) appears in the sequencing data of a study of human T cells and chemical hapten exposure. About the study: Once 0.01% DPC had been applied to the upper back by patch test, readings were taken at 6 days. The study traced per-sample TCR yield variation mainly to small differences in pooled library volumes.

This clonotype occurred a few times. TCRdb redid the calling of the RACE reads with MiXCR, one entry per CDR3 protein. The sample records some 340,000 distinct CDR3 sequences, approximately 6.3% being singletons. This CDR3 comprises 15 residues. CDR1 SGHTA and CDR2 FQGNSA come from the germline V gene. V was trimmed by 3 bases and J by 5 bases, leaving 14 bases between them. Time point given: patch test 1, 2 weeks after DPC sensitization. Treatment noted: therapeutic diphenylcyclopropenone sensitization with weekly scalp DPC. This chain joins TRBV7-2 and TRBJ2-1, with D uncertain. The starting material was whole blood, obtained in connection with sensitization to the hapten diphenylcyclopropenone (DPC). The clonotype was recovered from a young woman with alopecia areata. Some clones in this sample may be carry-over from other donors' samples. The CDR3 protein is CASSFRVRPHNEQFF. As DNA, the CDR3 is TGTGCCAGCAGCTTCCGAGTTAGGCCCCACAATGAGCAGTTCTTC.